This is a list of T cell receptor beta chains from one sample in a study of regulatory T cells in long-lasting Graves disease. TCRdb reanalysed the multiplex PCR reads using MiXCR and keeps one entry per CDR3 protein. The sample includes approximately 310,000 distinct CDR3 sequences, more than 15% of them seen just once. Sample: peripheral blood mononuclear cells (PBMCs), taken at new diagnosis, from a patient treated with antithyroid drugs. Receptors were obtained from a female donor with Graves disease. Each CDR3 is given with its conserved first and last residue. Fields, in order: J gene, clone size, V gene, D gene, CDR3 protein, CDR3 DNA. D genes are given only for firm matches. The size field is filled for only some rows; it gives once, few, many or a size class.

J: TRBJ1-2; size: .; V: TRBV7-9; D: TRBD1; CDR3: CASSLEDRGWGYTF; DNA: TGTGCCAGCAGCTTAGAAGACAGGGGATGGGGCTACACCTTC
J: TRBJ1-1; size: many; V: TRBV30; D: .; CDR3: CAWSGQPRETEAFF; DNA: TGTGCCTGGAGTGGACAACCCAGGGAAACTGAAGCTTTCTTT
J: TRBJ2-2; size: many; V: TRBV11-3; D: .; CDR3: CASSSEHYQGSQGGELFF; DNA: TGTGCCAGCAGCTCGGAACACTATCAGGGAAGTCAAGGCGGGGAGCTGTTTTTT
J: TRBJ2-4; size: many; V: TRBV12-3/TRBV12-4; D: TRBD1; CDR3: CASSRQGGLNIQYF; DNA: TGTGCCAGCAGTCGACAGGGGGGTTTGAACATTCAGTACTTC
J: TRBJ2-7; size: few; V: TRBV9; D: TRBD2; CDR3: CASRPWEGKSDEQYF; DNA: TGTGCCAGCAGGCCGTGGGAGGGGAAATCGGACGAGCAGTACTTC
J: TRBJ2-7; size: .; V: TRBV20-1; D: .; CDR3: CSASPGNLDEQYF; DNA: TGCAGTGCTAGTCCAGGGAATCTGGACGAGCAGTACTTC
J: TRBJ2-1; size: many; V: TRBV27; D: TRBD2; CDR3: CASQPREVLYNEQFF; DNA: TGTGCCAGCCAACCGCGGGAGGTTCTGTACAATGAGCAGTTCTTC
J: TRBJ2-1; size: many; V: TRBV11-3; D: .; CDR3: CASSLVDNEQFF; DNA: TGTGCCAGCAGCTTAGTCGACAATGAGCAGTTCTTC
J: TRBJ1-2; size: many; V: TRBV24-1; D: .; CDR3: CATSDPTGGANYGYTF; DNA: TGTGCCACCAGTGATCCAACGGGGGGAGCGAACTATGGCTACACCTTC
J: TRBJ2-7; size: many; V: TRBV28; D: .; CDR3: CASTGGDEQYF; DNA: TGTGCCAGCACCGGGGGCGACGAGCAGTACTTC
J: TRBJ1-2; size: many; V: TRBV28; D: .; CDR3: CASSLSGGSYGYTF; DNA: TGTGCCAGCAGTTTAAGCGGGGGGAGCTATGGCTACACCTTC
J: TRBJ2-2; size: many; V: TRBV2; D: TRBD1; CDR3: CASSRDRGTGELFF; DNA: TGTGCCAGCAGTAGGGACAGGGGGACCGGGGAGCTGTTTTTT
J: TRBJ1-4; size: many; V: TRBV3-1; D: TRBD1; CDR3: CASSHAGGSEKLFF; DNA: TGTGCCAGCAGCCACGCAGGGGGAAGTGAAAAACTGTTTTTT
J: TRBJ2-2; size: many; V: TRBV6-1; D: .; CDR3: CASSKGWVDGPNTGELFF; DNA: TGTGCCAGCAGTAAAGGCTGGGTGGACGGCCCGAACACCGGGGAGCTGTTTTTT
J: TRBJ2-5; size: many; V: TRBV12-3/TRBV12-4; D: .; CDR3: CASSRPGLETQYF; DNA: TGTGCCAGCAGCCGTCCGGGTTTGGAGACCCAGTACTTC
J: TRBJ2-7; size: .; V: TRBV29-1; D: .; CDR3: CSVVQRGAPYEQYF; DNA: TGCAGCGTTGTTCAGAGGGGCGCCCCCTACGAGCAGTACTTC
J: TRBJ2-7; size: many; V: TRBV11-2; D: .; CDR3: CASSLDDSYEQYF; DNA: TGTGCCAGCAGCTTAGACGACTCCTACGAGCAGTACTTC
J: TRBJ2-1; size: many; V: TRBV6-1; D: .; CDR3: CASRGAASSYNEQFF; DNA: TGTGCCAGTAGGGGGGCAGCGAGCTCCTACAATGAGCAGTTCTTC
J: TRBJ1-5; size: .; V: TRBV29-1; D: TRBD1; CDR3: CSVGTGRSNQPQHF; DNA: TGCAGCGTAGGGACAGGGAGGAGCAATCAGCCCCAGCATTTT
J: TRBJ1-1; size: many; V: TRBV12-3/TRBV12-4; D: .; CDR3: CASSLTGLDTEAFF; DNA: TGTGCCAGCAGTTTAACAGGGCTTGACACTGAAGCTTTCTTT
J: TRBJ1-1; size: few; V: TRBV30; D: .; CDR3: CAWSKEGGWVTEAFF; DNA: TGTGCCTGGAGCAAGGAGGGTGGATGGGTCACTGAAGCTTTCTTT
J: TRBJ2-7; size: .; V: TRBV20-1; D: TRBD2; CDR3: CSAREIAGDEQYF; DNA: TGCAGTGCTAGAGAAATTGCGGGGGACGAGCAGTACTTC
J: TRBJ2-3; size: many; V: TRBV7-6; D: TRBD2; CDR3: CASSLRRLASSPHSSTDTQYF; DNA: TGTGCCAGCAGCTTGCGGAGACTAGCTTCCTCCCCGCATTCTAGCACAGATACGCAGTATTTT
J: TRBJ2-1; size: many; V: TRBV19; D: .; CDR3: CASSIGERQFF; DNA: TGTGCCAGTAGTATAGGTGAGCGTCAGTTCTTC
J: TRBJ2-3; size: .; V: TRBV18; D: .; CDR3: CASSPPPGLDTQYF; DNA: TGTGCCAGCTCACCACCGCCGGGCCTGGATACGCAGTATTTT
J: TRBJ2-3; size: many; V: TRBV9; D: TRBD2; CDR3: CASSVGGSGTSGKGTQYF; DNA: TGTGCCAGCAGCGTAGGAGGGAGCGGGACTAGCGGGAAGGGTACGCAGTATTTT
J: TRBJ2-5; size: many; V: TRBV20-1; D: .; CDR3: CSARDQKRIQETQYF; DNA: TGCAGTGCTAGAGATCAAAAACGAATCCAAGAGACCCAGTACTTC
J: TRBJ1-5; size: few; V: TRBV10-3; D: .; CDR3: CAISDHGSEPQHF; DNA: TGTGCCATCAGTGATCATGGGTCCGAGCCCCAGCATTTT
J: TRBJ1-1; size: many; V: TRBV5-1; D: .; CDR3: CASSLVPPNTEAFF; DNA: TGCGCCAGCAGCTTAGTACCTCCAAACACTGAAGCTTTCTTT
J: TRBJ2-1; size: few; V: TRBV4-2; D: TRBD2; CDR3: CASSQPTGTSLYNEQSF; DNA: TGTGCCAGCAGCCAACCAACCGGGACTAGCCTCTACAATGAGCAGTCCTTC
J: TRBJ2-5; size: .; V: TRBV7-9; D: .; CDR3: CASSHRLVPETQYF; DNA: TGTGCCAGCAGCCACCGCCTCGTACCAGAGACCCAGTACTTC
J: TRBJ2-5; size: .; V: TRBV6-5; D: TRBD1; CDR3: CASSYDRDRADETQYF; DNA: TGTGCCAGCAGTTACGACCGCGACAGGGCAGACGAGACCCAGTACTTC
J: TRBJ2-5; size: .; V: TRBV19; D: TRBD1; CDR3: CASSLRDRGGETQYF; DNA: TGTGCCAGTAGCCTCCGGGACAGGGGAGGAGAGACCCAGTACTTC
J: TRBJ2-5; size: many; V: TRBV28; D: .; CDR3: CASSSFGPQYF; DNA: TGTGCCAGCAGTTCCTTCGGCCCCCAGTACTTC
J: TRBJ2-5; size: once; V: TRBV20-1; D: TRBD2; CDR3: CSARDLRLAGVETQYF; DNA: TGCAGTGCTAGAGATCTGAGGTTAGCGGGAGTGGAGACCCAGTACTTC
J: TRBJ2-1; size: many; V: TRBV29-1; D: .; CDR3: CSVEETMGNEQFF; DNA: TGCAGCGTTGAAGAGACAATGGGGAATGAGCAGTTCTTC
J: TRBJ1-1; size: few; V: TRBV19; D: TRBD1; CDR3: CASRGQGEDEAFF; DNA: TGTGCCAGTAGGGGACAGGGTGAGGATGAAGCTTTCTTT
J: TRBJ2-7; size: many; V: TRBV2; D: .; CDR3: CASSEAPRSRDEQYF; DNA: TGTGCCAGCAGTGAAGCCCCCCGGAGTAGGGACGAGCAGTACTTC
J: TRBJ1-3; size: .; V: TRBV7-8; D: TRBD1; CDR3: CASSLAGTGSSGNTIYF; DNA: TGTGCCAGCAGCTTAGCAGGGACAGGGTCCTCTGGAAACACCATATATTTT
J: TRBJ1-5; size: many; V: TRBV27; D: TRBD1; CDR3: CASSTGVHQPQHF; DNA: TGTGCCAGCAGCACAGGGGTACATCAGCCCCAGCATTTT
J: TRBJ1-2; size: many; V: TRBV27; D: .; CDR3: CASSLISGTPTYGYTF; DNA: TGTGCCAGCAGTTTAATCTCCGGGACTCCTACCTATGGCTACACCTTC
J: TRBJ1-6; size: .; V: TRBV11-2; D: TRBD1; CDR3: CASSPGAYRGLNSPLHF; DNA: TGTGCCAGCAGCCCAGGGGCTTACAGGGGGCTCAATTCACCCCTCCACTTT
J: TRBJ2-4; size: many; V: TRBV11-1; D: .; CDR3: CASGGSSQTKNIQYF; DNA: TGTGCCAGCGGCGGGTCCTCTCAGACCAAAAACATTCAGTACTTC